Described below is a single TCR beta chain sequence and its context. Its antigen is still unknown. The data are from a study of identical twins. MiXCR, run by TCRdb on the 5' RACE reads, gives a single entry per CDR3 protein. The sample contains around 490,000 distinct CDR3 sequences, nearly 15% of which appear only once. Study findings and constraints: Invariant MAIT and iNKT cells are populations that could partly confound zero-insertion analyses. In beta out-of-frame sequences, the excess sharing between twins was weaker.

This CDR3 has 18 residues. V lost 6 bases and J lost 0; bases outside the gene matches: 11. These data were also reused for a study on yellow fever vaccine responses in identical twins.

The rearrangement uses TRBV23-1 and TRBJ2-1; 10 bases are a match to TRBD2. TRBV23-1 is an open reading frame whose function is uncertain. Source material: CD4+ T cells sorted from blood. This sequence was found in a woman aged 18-35 years in good health. The CDR3 region has the DNA TGCGCCAGCAGCCGGACTAGCGGAGCCAAGAGCTCCTACAATGAGCAGTTCTTC. It encodes CASSRTSGAKSSYNEQFF.